The 17 T cell receptor beta chains presented below share a single source sample, sequenced in a study of regulatory T cells in long-lasting Graves disease (dated by TCRdb to the early 2020s). Receptors were amplified or captured by multiplex PCR. The run used an Illumina HiSeq 4000. CDR3 regions were amplified by Arm-PCR with iRepertoire HTBI primers to construct TCR beta libraries. Through fastp at Q25 and MiXCR, TCRdb rebuilt clones from the public reads, retaining in-frame beta chains. For every CDR3 protein sequence, its rows merge into one entry that carries the most common genes and DNA. The sample yields more than 400,000 distinct CDR3 sequences; around 17% were counted once. Clones ranked in the top ten supply over 8.5% of the sample. This specimen's time point label, interpreted: newly diagnosed GD, antithyroid drugs for less than 3 months. For both TCR sequencing and RNA sequencing, RNA was extracted from PBMCs in TRIzol.

This sample also appeared in a second study, on T cells in Graves' hyperthyroidism and ophthalmopathy.

Sequences were derived from peripheral blood mononuclear cells (PBMCs), sampled at new diagnosis, from a patient treated with antithyroid drugs. These receptors all come from a woman aged 25 to 39 with Graves disease. Donor details come from another sample of the same person, matched by shared clones.

This clonotype was detected ten times or more. The chain joins TRBV15 to TRBJ2-3, with D perhaps matching TRBD1 (5 bases). Germline-derived CDR1 and CDR2 are LNHNV and YYDKDF (reference sequence). Trimming removed 3 bases from V and 6 bases from J, with 10 bases in between. The CDR3 is made up of 13 amino acids. CDR3 nucleotides: TGTGCCACCAGCAGCCAGGGTTCCGATACGCAGTATTTT. Translation: CATSSQGSDTQYF.

This chain connects TRBV5-1 to TRBJ1-1, with 8 positions matching TRBD1. The CDR3 runs to 15 residues. Trimming took 5 bases from V and 3 from J; bases not matched to a gene: 9. Germline CDR1 and CDR2: SGHRS and YFSETQ. The CDR3 DNA sequence: TGCGCCAGCAGAAGTCGGACAGGGAGGGACACTGAAGCTTTCTTT. Amino acids: CASRSRTGRDTEAFF.

This clonotype was counted only a few times. A read error may explain this, as a much larger clone is one base away. The chain has TRBV27 and TRBJ2-5; D is unclear. The CDR3 extends over 12 amino acids. Germline lookup yields CDR1 MNHEY and CDR2 SMNVEV (reference sequence). The CDR3 protein is CASRLLQGTQYF. The CDR3 DNA reads TGTGCCAGCAGGCTCCTTCAAGGGACCCAGTACTTC.

This chain uses TRBV4-1 with TRBJ1-1; no definite D call. The CDR3 totals 13 residues. CDR1 is MGHRA and CDR2 is YSYEKL in the germline V gene. Trimming took off 4 bases at V and 4 bases at J, with 10 bases between the two ends. CDR3 coding DNA: TGCGCCAGCAGCCCGGAAAGTCTCACTGAAGCTTTCTTT. Protein sequence: CASSPESLTEAFF.

This clonotype was seen many times. The chain links TRBV7-9 to TRBJ1-2; 11 bases align to TRBD1. Germline V CDR1 and CDR2: SEHNR, FQNEAQ (reference sequence). The CDR3 totals 19 residues. After removal of 6 bases from V and 3 bases from J, the junction contained 18 bases not matched to a gene. CDR3 coding DNA: TGTGCCAGCAGACCTTCAAGGACAGGGGGCGCCGAGGGGGACTATGGCTACACCTTC. Translated, it gives CASRPSRTGGAEGDYGYTF. Using reference TRBV7-9 and TRBJ1-2 for the parts outside the CDR3, the full variable domain is DTGVSQNPRHKITKRGQNVTFRCDPISEHNRLYWYRQTLGQGPEFLTYFQNEAQLEKSRLLSDRFSAERPKGSFSTLEIQRTEQGDSAMYLCASRPSRTGGAEGDYGYTFGSGTRLTVV.

This chain connects TRBV19 to TRBJ1-2; D gene ambiguous. In germline, CDR1 is LNHDA, CDR2 SQIVND (reference sequence). The V gene lost 7 bases and the J gene lost 0 bases, with 9 bases spanning the gap. The CDR3 loop spans 13 amino acids. The CDR3 coding sequence is TGTGCCAGTAACCAAGGAGCTAACTATGGCTACACCTTC. Amino acid sequence: CASNQGANYGYTF.

In this sample, this clonotype turned up many times. The chain recombines TRBV11-2 with TRBJ2-5; the D gene is possibly TRBD2 (5 bases). Trimming took 0 bases from V and 4 from J, leaving 12 bases between them. Germline loops: CDR1 SGHAT, CDR2 FQNNGV. CDR3 length: 15 residues. Here the CDR3 reads CASSLDISVGETQYF. The CDR3 region has the DNA TGTGCCAGCAGCTTAGACATTAGCGTCGGAGAGACCCAGTACTTC.

J is TRBJ2-5 and V is TRBV19; D could derive from TRBD1 or TRBD2 (5 bases each). With 3 bases removed from V and 5 bases from J, the gap between germline ends came to 19 bases. This CDR3 has 16 amino acids. Germline V gene lookup returns CDR1 LNHDA and CDR2 SQIVND (reference sequence). DNA for the CDR3: TGTGCCAGTAGTATCTCGGGGCCTGGCCGGGCGGAGACCCAGTACTTC. It encodes CASSISGPGRAETQYF.

This clonotype was seen at least ten times. The V and J genes are TRBV10-3 and TRBJ2-3, with a weak D call TRBD1 (6 bases). CDR3 length equals 16 residues. The V and J ends lost 6 bases and 4 bases respectively, with 20 bases between them. Per germline, CDR1 ENHRY and CDR2 SYGVKD. The CDR3 spells CAISGYGQSGSDTQYF. CDR3 coding DNA: TGTGCCATCAGCGGGTACGGACAGTCGGGTTCAGATACGCAGTATTTT.

The gene calls are TRBV5-6 and TRBJ2-5, with TRBD1 as a possible D gene (7 bases). V was trimmed by 0 bases and J by 1 base, leaving 10 bases between them. This CDR3 has 15 residues. Germline V CDR1 and CDR2: SGHDT, YYEEEE. The CDR3 DNA reads TGTGCCAGCAGCTTGGGGAGGGACAGCCAAGAGACCCAGTACTTC. This translates into CASSLGRDSQETQYF.

This clonotype was observed many times. The chain combines TRBV5-5 with TRBJ2-3; 15 bases match TRBD2. Per the germline V gene, CDR1 is SGHKS and CDR2 is YYEKEE (reference sequence). This CDR3 comprises 16 residues. With 4 bases clipped from V and 4 bases from J, the junction kept 4 bases outside the gene matches. The CDR3 nucleotides are TGTGCCAGCAGCATAGGGACTAGCGGGAGGTCAGATACGCAGTATTTT. It codes for CASSIGTSGRSDTQYF.

The DNA for the CDR3 is TGTGCCAGCAGTCAGGATACTAACTATGGCTACACCTTC. Protein product: CASSQDTNYGYTF. V is TRBV7-6 and J is TRBJ1-2; D not certain. CDR1 is SGHVS, CDR2 FNYEAQ, per germline. V was pared by 6 bases and J by 0 bases, with 8 bases between. CDR3 size: 13 residues.

A remark on this clonotype: A much larger clone is a single base away; this may be a read error. This chain joins TRBV30 and TRBJ2-7; D remains ambiguous. V was cut by 0 bases and J by 5 bases, with 8 bases left in between. Germline values: CDR1 GTSNPN, CDR2 SVGIG (reference sequence). This CDR3 is 12 amino acids long. CDR3 in amino acids: CAWSVKRHEQYF. As DNA, the CDR3 is TGTGCCTGGAGTGTAAAGCGACACGAGCAGTACTTC.

This clonotype showed up many times. This chain connects TRBV27 to TRBJ2-1; perhaps TRBD2 as D (6 bases). V dropped 5 bases and J dropped 0 bases, with 11 bases sitting between them. The length of the CDR3 is 15 residues. The germline V gene encodes CDR1 MNHEY and CDR2 SMNVEV (reference sequence). This CDR3 reads CASSSSSDSYNEQFF. CDR3 coding DNA: TGTGCCAGCAGTAGTTCTAGCGACTCCTACAATGAGCAGTTCTTC.

The chain has TRBV7-9 and TRBJ2-1, with 9 bases aligning to TRBD2. The length of the CDR3 is 16 residues. The germline gives CDR1 SEHNR, CDR2 FQNEAQ (reference sequence). Trimming removed 5 bases from V and 8 bases from J; junction bases left unmatched: 13. The CDR3 is CASSPPGGREGYEQFF. The DNA of the CDR3 is TGTGCCAGCAGCCCCCCTGGCGGGAGGGAAGGGTATGAGCAGTTCTTC.

This clonotype was counted many times. This chain uses TRBV24-1 with TRBJ2-1, with 11 bases matching TRBD2. V gave up 3 bases and J gave up 7 bases; unmatched junction bases: 10. This CDR3 comprises 17 residues. CDR1 is KGHDR, CDR2 SFDVKD, per germline. CDR3 sequence (DNA): TGTGCCACCAGTGATGGGACGGGACTAGCGGTCCGAAATGAGCAGTTCTTC. This codes for CATSDGTGLAVRNEQFF.

This clonotype was counted at least ten times. The chain has TRBV6-2 or TRBV6-3 and TRBJ1-1; D is unresolved. The V gene's germline CDR1 is MNHEY and CDR2 SVGEGT. V was pared by 5 bases and J by 8 bases, with 18 bases between. CDR3 length: 14 amino acids. The CDR3: CASSEALGRSEAFF. DNA of the CDR3: TGTGCCAGCAGTGAAGCTCTAGGACGCTCGGAAGCTTTCTTT.